This TCR beta chain was identified in a study of blood T cell repertoires in COVID-19. In the study overall: The United States, Italy and Spain were the sources of the acute and convalescent COVID-19 samples.

Per the authors' pipeline: Reference gene primer amplification gave estimated nucleated cell counts. Clones were sequenced by immunoSEQ multiplex PCR, and TCRdb holds only the in-frame ones, with some missing. That table is the source of V, J and clone size, and D and trimming were worked out from the DNA. The table includes 250,000 to 300,000 clones, 83% detected once. This CDR3 region has 14 residues. The junction had 3 bases not matched to a gene; V was cut back by 4 bases and J by 4 bases. Germline-derived CDR1 and CDR2 are SGHAT and FQNNGV. This clonotype was obtained from a man of 80 years or more with acute or convalescent COVID-19. Sequencing was carried out using peripheral blood. This chain links TRBV11-2 with TRBJ2-3, with 9 nucleotides matching TRBD2. The chain's CDR3 is CASSSGLAPDTQYF. The CDR3, as DNA: TGTGCCAGCAGCTCCGGACTAGCGCCAGATACGCAGTATTTT. The variable domain in full, completed from reference TRBV11-2 and TRBJ2-3, reads EAGVAQSPRYKIIEKRQSVAFWCNPISGHATLYWYQQILGQGPKLLIQFQNNGVVDDSQLPKDRFSAERLKGVDSTLKIQPAKLEDSAVYLCASSSGLAPDTQYFGPGTRLTVL.